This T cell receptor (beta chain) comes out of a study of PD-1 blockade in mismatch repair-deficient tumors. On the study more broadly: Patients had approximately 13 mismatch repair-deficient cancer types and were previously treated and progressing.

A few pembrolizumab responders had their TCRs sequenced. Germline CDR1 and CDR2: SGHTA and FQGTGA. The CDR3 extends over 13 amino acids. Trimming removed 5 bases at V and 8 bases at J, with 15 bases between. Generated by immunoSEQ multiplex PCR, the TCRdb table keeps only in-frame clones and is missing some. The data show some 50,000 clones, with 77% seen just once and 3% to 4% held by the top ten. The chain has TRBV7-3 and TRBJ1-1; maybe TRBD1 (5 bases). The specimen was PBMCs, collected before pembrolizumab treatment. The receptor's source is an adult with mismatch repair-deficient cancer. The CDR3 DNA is TGTGCCAGCAGCGCTAATCTGGGGGGAGAAGCTTTCTTT. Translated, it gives CASSANLGGEAFF.